The clone carrying this T cell receptor beta chain was counted many times. Its antigen remains unidentified. Trimming at V came to 4 bases and at J to 7 bases, leaving 5 bases not matched to a gene. The CDR3 runs 14 residues. From germline, CDR1 is GTSNPN and CDR2 SVGIG (reference sequence). These data originate in a study of breast tumors, draining lymph nodes, adjacent tissues. A single record per CDR3 protein comes from TCRdb applying MiXCR to the multiplex PCR reads. The sample includes more than 20,000 distinct CDR3 sequences, approximately 23% of them seen just once. Study outcomes and limitations: Luminal-like breast cancer showed significantly greater tumor-nontumor repertoire similarity than basal-like breast cancer did. Tumor T cell lymph node origin was a supported hypothesis, not proven. Tumor repertoires ranked between lymph nodes and nontumor tissue in diversity, with V and J gene preferences.

This receptor was obtained from a female donor with breast cancer. Some clones in this sample may be carry-over from other donors' samples. The chain has TRBV30 and TRBJ2-2; 11 bases are shared with TRBD1. Sequenced material: breast tumor tissue. The CDR3 nucleotides read TGTGCCTGGAATCAGGGACAGGGGGACGGGGAGCTGTTTTTT. It is translated as CAWNQGQGDGELFF.